Shown below are 32 T cell receptor beta chains from a single sample sequenced in a study of long-term antiretroviral therapy in people with HIV. An immunoSEQ assay, version v3.0, was performed at survey level. Using immunoSEQ multiplex PCR, the repertoire was profiled, and TCRdb retains in-frame clones only, with some absent. The data contain some 25,000 clones, about 86% of them singletons. Source: unsorted PBMCs, taken 3 years after starting antiretroviral therapy. Receptors were obtained from a man aged 18 to 35 with HIV.

This clone appeared once. The chain couples TRBV23-1 to TRBJ2-7, with D perhaps being TRBD1 or TRBD2 (5 bases each). TRBV23-1 is placed among ORFs of uncertain function. The length of the CDR3 is 13 residues. V was cut by 4 bases and J by 5 bases, with 12 bases left in between. Here the CDR3 DNA reads TGCGCCAGCAGTCGAAGAGGGGCGCACGAGCAGTACTTC. Protein: CASSRRGAHEQYF.

V is TRBV5-6 and J is TRBJ2-1; D assignment may be TRBD1 or TRBD2 (7 bases each). The CDR3 loop spans 14 amino acids. The V gene's germline CDR1 is SGHDT and CDR2 YYEEEE. V lost 4 bases, J lost 4 bases, and 12 bases lay in between. The chain's CDR3 is CASSLRGGYNEQFF. The DNA of the CDR3 is TGTGCCAGCAGCCTCAGGGGGGGTTACAATGAGCAGTTCTTC.

The genes are TRBV9 and TRBJ2-3; D might be TRBD1 (5 bases). CDR1 is SGDLS and CDR2 is YYNGEE in the germline V gene. The V end was cut by 0 bases, the J end by 0 bases, with 8 bases between. The CDR3 covers 15 residues. The CDR3 sequence: CASSVGAGSTDTQYF. The CDR3 DNA is TGTGCCAGCAGCGTAGGGGCAGGGAGCACAGATACGCAGTATTTT.

V and J are TRBV7-3 and TRBJ1-6; D is possibly TRBD1 (5 bases). CDR3 size: 15 residues. Germline-derived CDR1 and CDR2 are SGHTA and FQGTGA. Trimming took off 5 bases at V and 9 bases at J, with 17 bases between the two ends. This CDR3 reads CASSASSGEASPLHF. DNA of the CDR3: TGTGCCAGCAGCGCCTCCTCGGGGGAAGCTTCACCCCTCCACTTT.

The rearrangement uses TRBV28 and TRBJ2-5; TRBD1 agrees at 8 bases. Trimming took 5 bases from V and 9 from J; bases not matched to a gene: 8. This CDR3 contains 13 residues. Germline V gene sequence: CDR1 MDHEN, CDR2 SYDVKM. Written as DNA, the CDR3 is TGTGCCAGCAGTCAGGGGGCCTTGAGCCCCCAGTACTTC. Translating gives CASSQGALSPQYF.

This clone was seen only once. V usage is TRBV7-9 and J usage is TRBJ1-2; no clear D gene. Trimming cost V 1 base and J 8 bases, with 8 bases left between them. This CDR3 comprises 12 residues. Germline V lookup: CDR1 SEHNR, CDR2 FQNEAQ (reference sequence). CDR3 in amino acids: CASSLGSGGYTF. The CDR3, as DNA: TGTGCCAGCAGCTTAGGCAGCGGGGGCTACACCTTC. The full variable domain, its missing parts supplied by reference TRBV7-9 and TRBJ1-2, is DTGVSQNPRHKITKRGQNVTFRCDPISEHNRLYWYRQTLGQGPEFLTYFQNEAQLEKSRLLSDRFSAERPKGSFSTLEIQRTEQGDSAMYLCASSLGSGGYTFGSGTRLTVV.

V usage is TRBV11-2 and J usage is TRBJ2-5, with TRBD1 matching over 7 bases. The J segment lost 1 base and the V segment lost 6 bases, leaving 5 bases of the junction unmatched. Germline CDR1 and CDR2: SGHAT and FQNNGV. The CDR3 covers 14 residues. The CDR3 protein is CASRGQLAQETQYF. The CDR3 region has the DNA TGTGCCAGCAGGGGACAGTTGGCCCAAGAGACCCAGTACTTC.

CDR3 sequence: CASSWGLYNEQFF. The CDR3, as DNA: TGTGCCAGCAGCTGGGGACTCTACAATGAGCAGTTCTTC. The genes are TRBV5-4 and TRBJ2-1, with D possibly matching TRBD2 (6 bases). Trimming removed 3 bases at V and 3 bases at J, with 7 bases between. There are 13 residues in the CDR3. Germline V gene lookup returns CDR1 SGHNT and CDR2 YYREEE (reference sequence).

The V and J genes are TRBV2 and TRBJ2-5; TRBD1 is a possible D gene (6 bases). This CDR3 spans 14 amino acids. V dropped 7 bases and J dropped 5 bases, with 17 bases sitting between them. Germline V gene data show CDR1 as SNHLY and CDR2 as FYNNEI. The CDR3 DNA follows: TGTGCCAGCAACTCAGGGGCCCTGGGGGAGACCCAGTACTTC. Residues: CASNSGALGETQYF.

This clone occurred a few times. The rearrangement joins TRBV2 to TRBJ1-6; D ambiguous. Trimming took 6 bases from V and 7 from J, leaving 10 bases between them. Germline CDR1 is SNHLY and CDR2 is FYNNEI. This CDR3 contains 13 residues. This chain's CDR3 is CASRRAENSPLHF. Written as DNA, the CDR3 is TGTGCCAGCAGGAGGGCGGAAAATTCACCCCTCCACTTT.

The chain carries TRBV6-5 and TRBJ2-3, with TRBD2 identical over 7 bases. J was trimmed by 1 base and V by 6 bases; bases with no gene match: 7. Germline V gene sequence: CDR1 MNHEY, CDR2 SVGAGI. This CDR3 contains 15 residues. The CDR3 sequence: CASSLSAGGTDTQYF. The CDR3 DNA is TGTGCCAGCAGCCTCAGCGCGGGGGGCACAGATACGCAGTATTTT.

The chain joins TRBV28 to TRBJ1-5; D remains unclear. V lost 10 bases, J lost 5 bases, and 12 bases lay in between. Germline lookup yields CDR1 MDHEN and CDR2 SYDVKM. This CDR3 is built from 12 residues. CDR3 nucleotides: TGTGCCACGTTCCCCGATTATCAGCCCCAGCATTTT. As protein: CATFPDYQPQHF.

The chain uses TRBV2 and TRBJ1-5, with D uncertain. This CDR3 contains 16 residues. V lost 4 bases, J lost 4 bases, and 17 bases lay in between. From germline, CDR1 is SNHLY and CDR2 FYNNEI. This chain's CDR3 is CASSVSTVLGNQPQHF. CDR3 in DNA: TGTGCCAGCAGTGTTTCTACAGTCCTGGGGAATCAGCCCCAGCATTTT.

V gene TRBV28 combines with J gene TRBJ2-7; 13 nucleotides match TRBD2. CDR1 is MDHEN and CDR2 is SYDVKM in the germline V gene. This CDR3 has 16 amino acids. V lost 6 bases to trimming and J lost 3 bases; unmatched junction nucleotides: 8. The DNA for the CDR3 is TGTGCCAGCAGCACCGGGACTAGCGGGGCAATCTACGAGCAGTACTTC. This sequence encodes CASSTGTSGAIYEQYF. Based on the CDR3 plus reference TRBV28 and TRBJ2-7, the full variable domain is DVKVTQSSRYLVKRTGEKVFLECVQDMDHENMFWYRQDPGLGLRLIYFSYDVKMKEKGDIPEGYSVSREKKERFSLILESASTNQTSMYLCASSTGTSGAIYEQYFGPGTRLTVT.

The chain combines TRBV5-6 with TRBJ1-6, with a weak D call TRBD1 (5 bases). CDR1 SGHDT and CDR2 YYEEEE come from the germline V gene. V was clipped by 0 bases and J by 7 bases, with 11 bases between them. The CDR3 is made up of 15 amino acids. The CDR3 region has the DNA TGTGCCAGCAGCTTGGTTAGGGGTCGGAATTCACCCCTCCACTTT. The encoded protein is CASSLVRGRNSPLHF.

The J gene is TRBJ1-1, the V gene TRBV4-1, with D possibly matching TRBD1 (6 bases). The V gene lost 7 bases and the J gene lost 3 bases, with 12 bases spanning the gap. CDR1 and CDR2 from the germline V gene are MGHRA and YSYEKL. The length of the CDR3 is 13 residues. The CDR3 nucleotides are TGCGCCAGCACCCAGGGGATGGACACTGAAGCTTTCTTT. It is translated as CASTQGMDTEAFF.

The rearrangement joins TRBV11-2 to TRBJ2-3; 7 bases map to TRBD1. J was trimmed by 4 bases and V by 3 bases; bases with no gene match: 1. Germline-derived CDR1 and CDR2 are SGHAT and FQNNGV. The CDR3 totals 13 residues. CDR3 in amino acids: CASSFQGADTQYF. CDR3 coding DNA: TGTGCCAGCAGCTTCCAGGGGGCAGATACGCAGTATTTT.

The chain couples TRBV20-1 to TRBJ1-4, with TRBD1 as a possible D gene (6 bases). The ends were cut back, 3 bases at V and 13 bases at J, with 9 bases in the middle. Germline CDR1 reads DFQATT; CDR2 reads SNEGSKA (reference sequence). The CDR3 consists of 10 residues. The CDR3 region is CSASIGGLFF. The CDR3 DNA reads as TGCAGTGCTAGCATAGGGGGACTGTTTTTT.

The chain recombines TRBV4-2 with TRBJ1-1, with 8 bases matching TRBD1. The V segment lost 3 bases and the J segment 1 base; nucleotides outside the gene matches: 7. This CDR3 region has 16 residues. CDR1 is LGHNA, CDR2 YNFKEQ, per germline. CDR3 sequence (DNA): TGTGCCAGCAGCCACCCGACAGGGGCGGGGAACACTGAAGCTTTCTTT. Its translation: CASSHPTGAGNTEAFF.

V and J are TRBV2 and TRBJ2-5, with no clear D. From germline, CDR1 is SNHLY and CDR2 FYNNEI. The CDR3 consists of 10 residues. The germline V and J ends were trimmed by 8 bases and 5 bases, with 6 bases remaining between them. The CDR3 DNA reads as TGTGCCAGCGACCTGGAGACCCAGTACTTC. It is translated as CASDLETQYF.

The chain recombines TRBV4-1 with TRBJ1-6; maybe TRBD1 (6 bases). V lost 4 bases and J 7 bases, leaving 23 bases between the germline ends. The CDR3 extends over 18 amino acids. Germline lookup yields CDR1 MGHRA and CDR2 YSYEKL. The CDR3 here is CASSLTGDTKSPNSPLHF. The DNA of the CDR3 is TGCGCCAGCAGCCTAACTGGGGACACGAAAAGTCCAAATTCACCCCTCCACTTT.

The J gene is TRBJ2-3, the V gene TRBV10-3; TRBD1 matches at 11 bases. Germline V gene data show CDR1 as ENHRY and CDR2 as SYGVKD. The CDR3 runs to 17 residues. V trimming: 2 bases; J trimming: 4 bases; junction bases outside the gene matches: 8. CDR3: CAISETIGQGASDTQYF. CDR3 in DNA: TGTGCCATCAGTGAGACAATAGGACAGGGGGCGTCAGATACGCAGTATTTT.

The chain joins TRBV6-6 to TRBJ1-6, with 7 bases fitting TRBD1. The CDR3 is 15 residues long. Germline CDR1 reads MNHNY; CDR2 reads SVGAGI (reference sequence). With V trimmed by 6 bases and J by 8 bases, 10 bases remained unmatched. CDR3 bases: TGTGCCAGCAGAGAAGACAGGGAAATTTATTCACCCCTCCACTTT. It encodes CASREDREIYSPLHF.

The V gene is TRBV28, the J gene TRBJ2-7; the D gene is possibly TRBD2 (5 bases). There are 15 residues in the CDR3. Germline lookup yields CDR1 MDHEN and CDR2 SYDVKM. Trimming cost V 5 bases and J 5 bases, with 19 bases left between them. This chain's CDR3 is CASSRPGRLGDEQYF. CDR3 nucleotides: TGTGCCAGCAGTCGACCGGGTCGTCTCGGGGACGAGCAGTACTTC.

V is TRBV6-4 and J is TRBJ2-1, with TRBD2 matching 9 bases. The trim removed 2 bases at V and 12 bases at J, leaving 8 bases unmatched. The V gene's germline CDR1 is MRHNA and CDR2 SNTAGT. The CDR3 runs 14 residues. CDR3 region: CASSDGGGGDPQFF. The CDR3 DNA follows: TGTGCCAGCAGTGACGGGGGCGGGGGGGATCCGCAGTTCTTC.

The chain carries TRBV6-5 and TRBJ2-2; D gene uncertain. Germline V gives CDR1 MNHEY, CDR2 SVGAGI. Trimming shortened V by 4 bases and J by 5 bases, and 8 bases separated the two germline ends. The CDR3 is 13 residues long. DNA for the CDR3: TGTGCCAGCAGTTCCCAGGAGACCGGGGAGCTGTTTTTT. Translated, it gives CASSSQETGELFF.

This chain joins TRBV4-1 and TRBJ1-1; a possible D gene is TRBD1 (5 bases). In germline, CDR1 is MGHRA, CDR2 YSYEKL. The CDR3 totals 16 residues. V gave up 0 bases and J gave up 2 bases, with 13 bases separating them. The chain's CDR3 is CASSQERTSHNTEAFF. The CDR3 nucleotides read TGCGCCAGCAGCCAAGAAAGGACAAGCCATAACACTGAAGCTTTCTTT.

The chain has TRBV5-1 and TRBJ1-4; D gene unclear. V was clipped by 3 bases and J by 4 bases, with 13 bases between them. Germline CDR1 SGHRS, CDR2 YFSETQ. CDR3 length equals 15 residues. The CDR3 region is CASSSPEAHNEKLFF. The CDR3 coding sequence is TGCGCCAGCAGCTCGCCGGAGGCGCATAATGAAAAACTGTTTTTT.

The gene calls are TRBV7-9 and TRBJ1-4, with D uncertain. CDR3 size: 14 residues. The V gene's germline CDR1 is SEHNR and CDR2 FQNEAQ (reference sequence). V was cut by 4 bases and J by 5 bases, with 11 bases left in between. CDR3 sequence reads: CASSSLSLNEKLFF. CDR3 sequence (DNA): TGTGCCAGCAGCTCGCTCAGTCTCAATGAAAAACTGTTTTTT.

This chain joins TRBV5-8 and TRBJ2-5, with 9 bases matching TRBD1. Germline V CDR1 and CDR2: SGHTS, YDEGEE. V dropped 0 bases and J dropped 5; count of bases not matched to a gene: 5. The CDR3 loop spans 15 amino acids. CDR3 sequence reads: CASSLAQGAQETQYF. The CDR3 DNA reads TGTGCCAGCAGCTTGGCACAGGGGGCGCAGGAGACCCAGTACTTC.

V gene TRBV30 combines with J gene TRBJ1-1; D gene uncertain. The CDR3 extends over 17 amino acids. Trimming removed 6 bases at V and 1 base at J, with 24 bases between. Looked up from germline, CDR1 is GTSNPN and CDR2 is SVGIG (reference sequence). This CDR3 is CACRPWRRARSNTEAFF. Here the CDR3 DNA reads TGTGCCTGTCGACCTTGGAGGAGGGCCAGATCGAACACTGAAGCTTTCTTT. The variable domain in full, completed from reference TRBV30 and TRBJ1-1, reads SQTIHQWPATLVQPVGSPLSLECTVEGTSNPNLYWYRQAAGRGLQLLFYSVGIGQISSEVPQNLSASRPQDRQFILSSKKLLLSDSGFYLCACRPWRRARSNTEAFFGQGTRLTVV.

The chain joins TRBV19 to TRBJ1-2; D gene uncertain. Trimming removed 10 bases from V and 0 bases from J, with 9 bases in between. From germline, CDR1 is LNHDA and CDR2 SQIVND (reference sequence). The CDR3 totals 12 residues. The CDR3 sequence: CATATSNYGYTF. DNA for the CDR3: TGTGCCACCGCGACCTCTAACTATGGCTACACCTTC.